One and the same sample provided the 13 T cell receptor beta chains below, sequenced in a study of blood T cells in healthy people across ages. Sample-barcoded 5' priming and a J-beta primer mix drove a second PCR of roughly 6 to 12 cycles. TCRdb ran MiXCR on the 5' RACE reads and lists one entry per CDR3 protein. The table has approximately 1,700,000 distinct CDR3 sequences, more than 35% seen once. The sequenced material came from blood. The receptor set was obtained from a human donor in good health.

The chain is built from TRBV10-3 and TRBJ2-5; no definite D call. The CDR3 runs to 13 residues. CDR1 is ENHRY and CDR2 is SYGVKD in the germline V gene. Trimming cost V 4 bases and J 2 bases, with 8 bases left between them. Written as DNA, the CDR3 is TGTGCCATCAGTGTTAGGGCACAAGAGACCCAGTACTTC. Its translation is CAISVRAQETQYF.

V usage is TRBV20-1 and J usage is TRBJ2-1; 9 positions agree with TRBD1. V dropped 6 bases and J dropped 10; count of bases not matched to a gene: 10. CDR1 is DFQATT, CDR2 SNEGSKA, per germline (reference sequence). This CDR3 has 13 amino acids. CDR3 sequence: CSAEGTGRGEQFF. The CDR3 region has the DNA TGCAGTGCCGAAGGGACAGGGAGGGGCGAGCAGTTCTTC.

This clonotype was counted only a few times. The CDR3 nucleotides read TGTGCCACCAGTGATACTCGACAGCCCACAGATACGCAGTATTTT. Translating it yields CATSDTRQPTDTQYF. The V call is TRBV24-1, the J call TRBJ2-3, with D tentatively TRBD1 (5 bases). This CDR3 comprises 15 residues. CDR1 is KGHDR, CDR2 SFDVKD, per germline. V dropped 3 bases and J dropped 2 bases, with 11 bases sitting between them.

This chain joins TRBV5-1 and TRBJ2-1; D is perhaps TRBD2 (6 bases). The CDR3 is 16 amino acids. Between the trimmed V and J ends, which lost 4 bases and 4 bases, there was a span of 18 bases. In germline, CDR1 is SGHRS, CDR2 YFSETQ. The CDR3 spells CASSLAVGGRYNEQFF. The CDR3, as DNA: TGCGCCAGCAGCCTCGCAGTGGGGGGTCGATACAATGAGCAGTTCTTC.

The chain combines TRBV7-7 with TRBJ2-5; 9 nucleotides agree with TRBD1. The V gene end was trimmed by 5 bases and the J gene end by 4 bases; junction bases not matched to a gene: 11. The CDR3 runs to 16 residues. The germline CDR1 and CDR2 sequences are SSHAT and FNYEAQ (reference sequence). The CDR3 DNA is TGTGCCAGCAGCCCTTCGACAGGGGGTGCGCTAGAGACCCAGTACTTC. As protein: CASSPSTGGALETQYF.

In its sample, this clonotype was seen a few times. The chain recombines TRBV10-3 with TRBJ1-2, with unresolved D. With 3 bases removed from V and 2 bases from J, the gap between germline ends came to 16 bases. In germline, CDR1 is ENHRY, CDR2 SYGVKD. The CDR3 consists of 16 residues. In DNA form, the CDR3 reads TGTGCCATCAGTGACCCCCTCCGGGGTTCGAACTATGGCTACACCTTC. Protein: CAISDPLRGSNYGYTF.

As for this clonotype: A much more abundant neighbour one base away suggests this may be a read error. The rearrangement links TRBV12-3 or TRBV12-4 to TRBJ2-3; D may be TRBD1 (6 bases). The CDR3 consists of 15 residues. Trimming took off 2 bases at V and 4 bases at J, with 13 bases between the two ends. This chain's CDR3 is CASSLNRDGADTQYF. In nucleotides, the CDR3 is TGTGCCAGCAGTTTAAACAGGGACGGTGCAGATACGCAGTATTTT.

The J gene is TRBJ2-1, the V gene TRBV4-3; D is uncertain. The CDR3 covers 15 residues. The germline V and J ends were trimmed by 3 bases and 2 bases, with 11 bases remaining between them. CDR1 LGHNA and CDR2 YSLEER come from the germline V gene. CDR3 sequence (DNA): TGCGCCAGCAGCCAGGTCTCGACGGCCTACAATGAGCAGTTCTTC. This translates into CASSQVSTAYNEQFF.

The chain joins TRBV6-6 to TRBJ1-5; D is possibly TRBD1 (5 bases). Germline loops: CDR1 MNHNY, CDR2 SVGAGI (reference sequence). The CDR3 contains 16 residues. Trimming stripped 1 base from V and 7 bases from J, with 17 bases between. The CDR3 DNA sequence: TGTGCCAGCAGTTACTATGGGGGGGATTTTTCCCAGCCCCAGCATTTT. Encoded protein: CASSYYGGDFSQPQHF.

This clonotype was picked up many times. V usage is TRBV5-5 and J usage is TRBJ2-1; 8 bases are a match to TRBD2. V lost 1 base and J lost 4; bases outside the gene matches: 4. CDR1 is SGHKS and CDR2 is YYEKEE in the germline V gene (reference sequence). The CDR3 runs 15 residues. CDR3 protein: CASSLWLAGYNEQFF. DNA of the CDR3: TGTGCCAGCAGCTTGTGGCTAGCGGGTTACAATGAGCAGTTCTTC.

The chain employs TRBV20-1 and TRBJ1-1; perhaps TRBD1 as D (5 bases). Germline-derived CDR1 and CDR2 are DFQATT and SNEGSKA (reference sequence). V dropped 6 bases and J dropped 1 base, with 15 bases sitting between them. This CDR3 region has 14 residues. This CDR3 reads CSANSGRRNTEAFF. The CDR3 DNA reads TGCAGTGCAAATTCAGGGAGGAGGAACACTGAAGCTTTCTTT.

V and J are TRBV28 and TRBJ2-6; D remains ambiguous. The CDR3 runs 14 residues. V dropped 5 bases and J dropped 2 bases, with 7 bases sitting between them. Germline V CDR1 and CDR2: MDHEN, SYDVKM. The CDR3 sequence: CASSGGTGANVLTF. CDR3 sequence (DNA): TGTGCCAGCAGTGGTGGGACTGGGGCCAACGTCCTGACTTTC.

This clonotype occurred a few times. V usage is TRBV29-1 and J usage is TRBJ2-7; 9 bases fit TRBD2. CDR3 length: 14 amino acids. Trimming took 4 bases from V and 0 from J; bases not matched to a gene: 4. The germline V gene encodes CDR1 SQVTM and CDR2 ANQGSEA. The chain's CDR3 is CSVVLAGNSYEQYF. DNA for the CDR3: TGCAGCGTTGTTCTAGCGGGGAACTCCTACGAGCAGTACTTC.